This T cell receptor (beta chain) emerged from a study of cytomegalovirus exposure and HLA in healthy donors. Study-level background: The early release's HLA-typed donors yielded 78 million or so unique TCRs. Study conclusions and caveats: Presence/absence comparisons presumed near-even sequencing depth among donors. A later analysis reportedly identified an Asian-associated ancestry cluster as carrying fewer N-insertions than the roughly 600-donor mean.

The PCR ran on 60 Vbeta and 13 Jbeta primers. The assay was immunoSEQ multiplex PCR, and TCRdb's table has in-frame clones only and misses some. The sample lists about 190,000 clones, around four fifths seen once, with less than 2% in the top ten. Every donor was a healthy person donating bone marrow. To note about this clone: No antigen is known for it.

The TCR was taken from a middle-aged man in good health and CMV-seropositive. The specimen was PBMCs.

The CDR3 coding sequence is TGTGCCAGCAGAATAGCGGGAGAGAACAATGAGCAGTTCTTC. Its translation: CASRIAGENNEQFF. This chain joins TRBV6-6 and TRBJ2-1; TRBD2 matches at 9 bases. Germline V gene data show CDR1 as MNHNY and CDR2 as SVGAGI (reference sequence). Trimming removed 6 bases from V and 5 bases from J; junction bases left unmatched: 5. The CDR3 extends over 14 amino acids.